Detailed here is one T cell receptor beta chain. This sample is part of a study of technical replicates of blood from a handful of donors. Assay used: immunoSEQ multiplex PCR; TCRdb lists only in-frame clones, some missing. The table lists roughly 12,000 clones, approximately 94% of them singletons. The CDR3 covers 12 residues. CDR1 and CDR2 from the germline V gene are MNHNS and SASEGT. V was shortened by 9 bases and J by 5 bases, with 11 bases between the two germline ends. The receptor was derived from a human donor in good health. This sequence joins TRBV6-1 and TRBJ2-1; tentatively, D is TRBD1 (5 bases). Sequenced sample: PBMCs. The CDR3 DNA follows: TGTGCCAGTAGGGGATTTCACAATGAGCAGTTCTTC. This translates into CASRGFHNEQFF.